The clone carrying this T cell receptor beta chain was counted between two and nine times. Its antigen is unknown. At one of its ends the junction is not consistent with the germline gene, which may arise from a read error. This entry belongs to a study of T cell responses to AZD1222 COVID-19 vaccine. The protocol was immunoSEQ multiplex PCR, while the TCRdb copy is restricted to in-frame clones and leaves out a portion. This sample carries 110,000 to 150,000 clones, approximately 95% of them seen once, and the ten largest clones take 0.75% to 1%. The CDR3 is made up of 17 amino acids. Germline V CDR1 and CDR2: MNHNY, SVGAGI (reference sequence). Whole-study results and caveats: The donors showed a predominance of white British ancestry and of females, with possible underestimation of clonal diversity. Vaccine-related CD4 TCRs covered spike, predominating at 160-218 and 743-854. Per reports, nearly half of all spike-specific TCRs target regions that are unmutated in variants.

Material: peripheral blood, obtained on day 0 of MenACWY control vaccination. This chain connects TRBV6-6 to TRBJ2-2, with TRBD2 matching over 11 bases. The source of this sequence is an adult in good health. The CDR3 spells CATSRGLAGGNTGELFF. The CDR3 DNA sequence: TGTGCCACCAGTCGCGGGCTAGCGGGAGGGAACACCGGGGAGCTGTTTTTT.